The 28 T cell receptor beta chains reported below all come from one sample, sequenced in a study of control samples from healthy donors and cancer patients. Sequenced by immunoSEQ multiplex PCR; TCRdb stores in-frame clones only, minus some. Of 390,000 or so clones listed, 75% to 95% are singletons. The sample was PBMCs. The receptors were sampled from a man aged 35 to 55 with head and neck cancer.

The V and J genes are TRBV5-5 and TRBJ2-7, with 8 bases lining up with TRBD1. V was pared by 0 bases and J by 4 bases, with 6 bases of the junction left unmatched. CDR1 is SGHKS, CDR2 YYEKEE, per germline (reference sequence). The CDR3 has 15 residues. As DNA, the CDR3 is TGTGCCAGCAGCTTGGAAGCAGGGGGCTGGTACGAGCAGTACTTC. This encodes CASSLEAGGWYEQYF.

V gene TRBV19 combines with J gene TRBJ2-5; D is unclear. Germline loops: CDR1 LNHDA, CDR2 SQIVND (reference sequence). Deletions cut 7 bases from V and 3 bases from J, with 15 bases between. CDR3 length: 14 residues. DNA of the CDR3: TGTGCCAGTACTGGAACAGCAGCAAAAGAGACCCAGTACTTC. Translation gives CASTGTAAKETQYF. Full variable domain (outside the CDR3, taken from reference TRBV19 and TRBJ2-5): DGGITQSPKYLFRKEGQNVTLSCEQNLNHDAMYWYRQDPGQGLRLIYYSQIVNDFQKGDIAEGYSVSREKKESFPLTVTSAQKNPTAFYLCASTGTAAKETQYFGPGTRLLVL.

This clone was detected a few times. The V and J genes are TRBV11-3 and TRBJ2-3; D not certain. The germline V gene has CDR1 SGHNT and CDR2 YENEEA. The CDR3 contains 12 residues. V lost 3 bases to trimming and J lost 14 bases, with 15 bases between them. CDR3 in DNA: TGTGCCAGCAGCTTGGCTGGCGGCCAGCCGTATTTT. Its translation is CASSLAGGQPYF.

The chain combines TRBV3-1 (or the pseudogene TRBV3-2) with TRBJ2-7, with D perhaps TRBD2 (6 bases). V lost 8 bases and J lost 2, with 25 bases in between. CDR1 and CDR2 (germline): LGHDT, YNNKEL (reference sequence). The length of the CDR3 is 17 residues. CDR3 nucleotide sequence: TGTGCCAGCTTACCTTTCCGGGAGAGGTTTATGGCCTACGAGCAGTACTTC. Its translation is CASLPFRERFMAYEQYF.

The rearrangement links TRBV19 to TRBJ2-6; D not certain. This CDR3 contains 16 residues. Germline lookup yields CDR1 LNHDA and CDR2 SQIVND (reference sequence). V was shortened by 4 bases and J by 0 bases, with 10 bases between the two germline ends. The CDR3 DNA is TGTGCCAGTAGTACGGTTTTACGCTCTGGGGCCAACGTCCTGACTTTC. Encoded protein: CASSTVLRSGANVLTF.

This chain links TRBV6-5 with TRBJ2-5, with 8 bases lining up with TRBD1. The CDR3 covers 14 residues. V lost 4 bases, J lost 5 bases, and 6 bases stayed unmatched. The germline gives CDR1 MNHEY, CDR2 SVGAGI. The CDR3 DNA is TGTGCCAGCAGTTCCCAGGGGGCGAGGGAGACCCAGTACTTC. It yields the protein CASSSQGARETQYF.

The chain uses TRBV6-5 and TRBJ2-7; 9 positions agree with TRBD1. After removal of 7 bases from V and 2 bases from J, the junction contained 3 bases not matched to a gene. Germline V lookup: CDR1 MNHEY, CDR2 SVGAGI. This CDR3 comprises 13 residues. CDR3 protein: CASKRQGAYEQYF. The CDR3, as DNA: TGTGCCAGCAAAAGACAGGGGGCCTACGAGCAGTACTTC.

The chain links TRBV6-1 to TRBJ2-2; D possibly matches TRBD1 or TRBD2 (5 bases each). V was shortened by 1 base and J by 6 bases, with 12 bases between the two germline ends. The germline gives CDR1 MNHNS, CDR2 SASEGT. The CDR3 length is 15 residues. The CDR3 DNA sequence: TGTGCCAGCAGTGAAGGGGGGTCAGGCGCCGGGGAGCTGTTTTTT. Amino acids: CASSEGGSGAGELFF.

Remarks on this clone: Other nucleotide sequences in the sample specify the same CDR3. The chain is built from TRBV9 and TRBJ2-2; 10 bases fit TRBD2. V shed 2 bases, J shed 6 bases, and the junction held 16 bases outside the gene matches. In germline, CDR1 is SGDLS, CDR2 YYNGEE. This CDR3 has 19 residues. The CDR3 nucleotides are TGTGCCAGCAGCGTGAGCGCGACCCAAGCGGGGGGGCGCGCCGGGGAGCTGTTTTTT. As protein: CASSVSATQAGGRAGELFF.

This clone turned up a few times. V and J are TRBV28 and TRBJ2-3; 9 bases map to TRBD2. The CDR3 extends over 12 amino acids. Germline V lookup: CDR1 MDHEN, CDR2 SYDVKM. The CDR3 is CVAGDRLDTQYF. The CDR3 DNA follows: TGTGTAGCGGGAGATCGATTAGATACGCAGTATTTT.

The chain carries TRBV10-3 and TRBJ1-6; TRBD1 matches 10 bases. Trimming at V came to 11 bases and at J to 7 bases, leaving 5 bases not matched to a gene. The CDR3 extends over 13 amino acids. CDR1 is ENHRY and CDR2 is SYGVKD in the germline V gene. The CDR3 DNA follows: TGTGCCGCCTGGGACAGGGGAAATTCACCCCTCCACTTT. It codes for CAAWDRGNSPLHF.

The rearrangement links TRBV29-1 to TRBJ2-7; TRBD2 matches 11 bases. Germline lookup yields CDR1 SQVTM and CDR2 ANQGSEA. This CDR3 comprises 12 residues. Germline trimming cut 6 bases from V and 7 bases from J; bases unmatched to any gene: 5. The CDR3 loop is CSVLAGGWEQYF. The CDR3 DNA is TGCAGCGTCCTAGCGGGAGGCTGGGAGCAGTACTTC.

The V gene is TRBV19, the J gene TRBJ2-7; D might be TRBD1 or TRBD2, each matching 6 bases. The CDR3 runs 14 residues. Germline CDR1 LNHDA, CDR2 SQIVND (reference sequence). Trimming stripped 5 bases from V and 3 bases from J, with 14 bases between. The DNA of the CDR3 is TGTGCCAGTAGTTCAAGGGGGGCATACTACGAGCAGTACTTC. This codes for CASSSRGAYYEQYF.

This CDR3 reads CASSQRGTSQETQYF. CDR3 sequence (DNA): TGTGCCAGCAGCCAACGTGGGACATCCCAAGAGACCCAGTACTTC. The rearrangement links TRBV16 to TRBJ2-5; tentatively, D is TRBD1 (6 bases). The germline V gene encodes CDR1 KGHSY and CDR2 FQNENV. The CDR3 is 15 amino acids. The germline V and J ends were trimmed by 2 bases and 1 base, with 11 bases remaining between them.

The chain joins TRBV11-3 to TRBJ1-2, with 7 bases that match TRBD1. The J segment lost 12 bases and the V segment lost 5 bases, leaving 3 bases of the junction unmatched. This CDR3 region has 10 residues. Germline CDR1 reads SGHNT; CDR2 reads YENEEA. The CDR3 here is CASSKTGNTF. The DNA of the CDR3 is TGTGCCAGCAGCAAGACAGGGAACACCTTC. The whole variable domain, remainder taken from reference TRBV11-3 and TRBJ1-2, is EAGVVQSPRYKIIEKKQPVAFWCNPISGHNTLYWYLQNLGQGPELLIRYENEEAVDDSQLPKDRFSAERLKGVDSTLKIQPAELGDSAVYLCASSKTGNTFGSGTRLTVV.

The gene calls are TRBV15 and TRBJ2-1; unclear D gene. The germline gives CDR1 LNHNV, CDR2 YYDKDF (reference sequence). This CDR3 is 14 amino acids long. Trimming left V 0 bases short and J 6 bases short, with 9 bases between. The CDR3 bases are TGTGCCACCAGCAGAGATGTAGGCGGCAATGAGCAGTTCTTC. Protein product: CATSRDVGGNEQFF.

This clone has only a few counts. This chain links TRBV30 with TRBJ1-2, with D possibly TRBD1 on 6 matching bases. The CDR3 extends over 12 amino acids. Per the germline V gene, CDR1 is GTSNPN and CDR2 is SVGIG (reference sequence). Trimming left V 7 bases short and J 4 bases short, with 13 bases between. The CDR3 sequence is CAYIDRRYGYTF. The CDR3 region has the DNA TGTGCCTATATAGACAGGCGCTATGGCTACACCTTC.

The V and J genes are TRBV27 and TRBJ1-2; no clear D gene. The V gene's germline CDR1 is MNHEY and CDR2 SMNVEV (reference sequence). The V and J ends lost 3 bases and 4 bases respectively, with 9 bases between them. CDR3 length: 13 amino acids. The CDR3 DNA follows: TGTGCCAGCAGTTTTTCCAGAACCTATGGCTACACCTTC. Translating gives CASSFSRTYGYTF.

V gene TRBV5-1 combines with J gene TRBJ2-5; weak D call: TRBD1 (5 bases). The V end was cut by 2 bases, the J end by 1 base, with 9 bases between. CDR1 SGHRS and CDR2 YFSETQ come from the germline V gene. The CDR3 consists of 14 residues. DNA for the CDR3: TGCGCCAGCAGCTTCGACAGTAGCCAAGAGACCCAGTACTTC. Residues: CASSFDSSQETQYF.

The V gene is TRBV6-5, the J gene TRBJ2-1; no firm D call. Trimming removed 2 bases from V and 4 bases from J, with 9 bases in between. The CDR3 covers 14 residues. The germline CDR1 and CDR2 sequences are MNHEY and SVGAGI. CDR3 in DNA: TGTGCCAGCAGTTACAGTGCGGCTTACAATGAGCAGTTCTTC. It encodes CASSYSAAYNEQFF.

V gene TRBV6-5 combines with J gene TRBJ2-5; D is perhaps TRBD1 (6 bases). CDR1 and CDR2 (germline): MNHEY, SVGAGI. The CDR3 is 14 amino acids. V gave up 5 bases and J gave up 5 bases, with 15 bases separating them. DNA for the CDR3: TGTGCCAGCAGTCCCAACAGGGTTCGGGAGACCCAGTACTTC. It specifies CASSPNRVRETQYF.

The rearrangement links TRBV30 to TRBJ2-7; 9 bases agree with TRBD1. With 2 bases clipped from V and 5 bases from J, the junction kept 7 bases outside the gene matches. The CDR3 is made up of 14 amino acids. Germline lookup yields CDR1 GTSNPN and CDR2 SVGIG (reference sequence). The CDR3 nucleotides are TGTGCCTGGAGTTCTCCGGGACAGGGTAACGAGCAGTACTTC. Its translation is CAWSSPGQGNEQYF.

The rearrangement links TRBV5-5 to TRBJ1-5; D is uncertain. The CDR3 runs to 15 residues. Germline CDR1 reads SGHKS; CDR2 reads YYEKEE (reference sequence). Trimming removed 0 bases from V and 9 bases from J, with 16 bases in between. The DNA of the CDR3 is TGTGCCAGCAGCTTGGCCAGTTCGGTATTCTTGCCCCAGCATTTT. Amino acids: CASSLASSVFLPQHF.

The V call is TRBV13, the J call TRBJ2-1, with 15 bases that match TRBD2. The CDR3 totals 15 residues. The V and J ends lost 3 bases and 9 bases, in that order; junction bases with no gene match: 3. Germline values: CDR1 PRHDT, CDR2 FYEKMQ (reference sequence). CDR3 in amino acids: CASSFGLAGGGEQFF. CDR3 sequence (DNA): TGTGCCAGCAGCTTTGGACTAGCGGGAGGGGGTGAGCAGTTCTTC.

The chain recombines TRBV7-9 with TRBJ2-3; no definite D call. The CDR3 is 12 residues long. Germline CDR1 reads SEHNR; CDR2 reads FQNEAQ (reference sequence). V was pared by 5 bases and J by 6 bases, with 9 bases between. The CDR3 nucleotides are TGTGCCAGCAGCCAGCTGGTGGATACGCAGTATTTT. This sequence encodes CASSQLVDTQYF. Filled out from reference TRBV7-9 and TRBJ2-3, the complete variable domain reads DTGVSQNPRHKITKRGQNVTFRCDPISEHNRLYWYRQTLGQGPEFLTYFQNEAQLEKSRLLSDRFSAERPKGSFSTLEIQRTEQGDSAMYLCASSQLVDTQYFGPGTRLTVL.

V usage is TRBV29-1 and J usage is TRBJ1-2; weak D call: TRBD1 (5 bases). V gave up 4 bases and J gave up 8 bases, with 23 bases separating them. Per germline, CDR1 SQVTM and CDR2 ANQGSEA. This CDR3 contains 15 residues. CDR3 nucleotide sequence: TGCAGCGTTGTTGAGACAGACTCCCCGGGTGACGGCTACACCTTC. Translation: CSVVETDSPGDGYTF.

The CDR3 protein is CATSDSTGGKLYGYTF. The CDR3 region has the DNA TGTGCCACCAGTGATTCGACAGGGGGTAAACTCTATGGCTACACCTTC. This chain links TRBV24-1 with TRBJ1-2; 9 nucleotides align to TRBD1. Germline CDR1 reads KGHDR; CDR2 reads SFDVKD. This CDR3 has 16 amino acids. J was trimmed by 4 bases and V by 2 bases; bases with no gene match: 7.

The chain couples TRBV27 to TRBJ2-1; TRBD2 aligns across 11 bases. V trimming: 5 bases; J trimming: 4 bases; junction bases outside the gene matches: 13. Germline V gives CDR1 MNHEY, CDR2 SMNVEV (reference sequence). The CDR3 totals 18 residues. The CDR3 nucleotides read TGTGCCAGCAGTCCAACAAGACTAGCGGGGTTTCTGTACAATGAGCAGTTCTTC. Amino acid sequence: CASSPTRLAGFLYNEQFF.